The rows below give T cell receptor beta chains drawn from one sample of a study of early T cells in non-severe SARS-CoV-2 infection. TCRdb recomputed calls from the 5' RACE reads with MiXCR, one row per CDR3 protein. This sample has about 99,000 distinct CDR3 sequences, with roughly 15% found just once. The sample taken for sequencing was whole blood. The receptors derive from an adult who was a healthcare worker with PCR-confirmed SARS-CoV-2 infection or an uninfected control (not recorded which). The CDR3 runs from the conserved cysteine through the conserved F or W. Fields, in order: V gene, J gene, CDR3 protein.

TRBV7-2	TRBJ1-1	CASSRRNEAFF
TRBV28	TRBJ2-1	CASSYSLGYNEQFF
TRBV24-1	TRBJ1-2	CATSATGATYGYTF
TRBV7-2	TRBJ2-2	CASSFSGGATGELFF
TRBV7-9	TRBJ2-7	CASSPPTSGGLHEQYF
TRBV7-2	TRBJ1-6	CASARRNSPLHF
TRBV18	TRBJ2-1	CASSTAPHNEQFF
TRBV28	TRBJ2-4	CASSRTGALPLAKNIQYF
TRBV19	TRBJ1-5	CASSSTGGWTGGLPPPTRHQPQHF
TRBV5-8	TRBJ2-1	CASSSGRNNEQFF
TRBV7-6	TRBJ1-1	CASSGGTGGRNTEAFF
TRBV6-1	TRBJ2-2	CASSRTQTVALEPGELFF
TRBV20-1	TRBJ2-7	CSAGTGGRAEQYF
TRBV14	TRBJ2-3	CASSRLAGAGADTQYF
TRBV6-5	TRBJ1-5	CASSYSPPGAPLGNQPQHF
TRBV5-1	TRBJ1-3	CASSLASDSSGNTIYF
TRBV7-9	TRBJ2-3	CASSSTGAQTDTQYF
TRBV19	TRBJ2-3	CASSRSGHTDTQYF
TRBV4-2	TRBJ2-2	CASSPGKGFNTGELFF
TRBV29-1	TRBJ2-3	CSVTSASRTYTQYF
TRBV25-1	TRBJ1-1	CASSERSEAFF
TRBV6-1	TRBJ2-7	CASSEGMGLRYEQYF
TRBV28	TRBJ2-7	CASCAPGVYEQYF
TRBV6-2/TRBV6-3	TRBJ1-1	CASSYTGGTEAFF
TRBV6-5	TRBJ1-2	CASTPRGPVNYGYTF
TRBV4-3	TRBJ2-7	CASSQQHSLYEQYF
TRBV9	TRBJ2-3	CASSVTGQNTDTQYF
TRBV7-9	TRBJ1-1	CASSPPEGNTEAFF
TRBV27	TRBJ2-7	CASSLRETYEQYF
TRBV30	TRBJ2-2	CAWSVYTAGELFF
TRBV30	TRBJ2-5	CAWSGGAQETQYF
TRBV7-6	TRBJ1-2	CASSPLPGTPLGYTF
TRBV27	TRBJ2-2	CASSFMTTGELFF
TRBV6-1	TRBJ2-3	CASSERSGGRGADTQYF
TRBV28	TRBJ2-7	CASRAGRYEQYF
TRBV6-2/TRBV6-3	TRBJ2-7	CASSYGRAPYF
TRBV7-2	TRBJ1-1	CASSLGPGEGTEAFF
TRBV15	TRBJ2-7	CATSRGTGGASYEQYF
TRBV20-1	TRBJ1-1	CSAPQGANTEAFF
TRBV5-5	TRBJ1-1	CACSLAVGNTEAFF
TRBV30	TRBJ1-3	CAWRFGGASGNTIYF
TRBV11-2	TRBJ2-1	CASTYLRTSGGAEQFF
TRBV6-5	TRBJ2-4	CASSYSWGFPGNIQYF
TRBV20-1	TRBJ2-5	CSATTGAETQYF
TRBV7-8	TRBJ2-6	CASSSREPLSGANVLTF
TRBV29-1	TRBJ2-3	CSTQGASGESTDTQYF
TRBV29-1	TRBJ2-7	CSVEISRTVSSQQYF
TRBV18	TRBJ1-1	CASSPASLNTEAFF